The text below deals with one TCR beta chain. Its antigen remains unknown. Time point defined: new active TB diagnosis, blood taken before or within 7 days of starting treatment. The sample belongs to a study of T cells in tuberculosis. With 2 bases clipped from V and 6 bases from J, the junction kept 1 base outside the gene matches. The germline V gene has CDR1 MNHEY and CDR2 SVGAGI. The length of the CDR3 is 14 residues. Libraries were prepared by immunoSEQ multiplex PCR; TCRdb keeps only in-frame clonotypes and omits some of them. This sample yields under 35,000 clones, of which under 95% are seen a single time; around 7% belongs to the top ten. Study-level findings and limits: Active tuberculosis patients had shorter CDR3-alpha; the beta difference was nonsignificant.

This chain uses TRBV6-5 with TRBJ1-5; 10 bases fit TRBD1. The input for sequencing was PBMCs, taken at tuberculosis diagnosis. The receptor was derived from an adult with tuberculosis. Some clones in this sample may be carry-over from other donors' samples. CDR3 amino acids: CASSYGTGAQPQHF. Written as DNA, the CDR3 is TGTGCCAGCAGTTACGGGACAGGGGCTCAGCCCCAGCATTTT.